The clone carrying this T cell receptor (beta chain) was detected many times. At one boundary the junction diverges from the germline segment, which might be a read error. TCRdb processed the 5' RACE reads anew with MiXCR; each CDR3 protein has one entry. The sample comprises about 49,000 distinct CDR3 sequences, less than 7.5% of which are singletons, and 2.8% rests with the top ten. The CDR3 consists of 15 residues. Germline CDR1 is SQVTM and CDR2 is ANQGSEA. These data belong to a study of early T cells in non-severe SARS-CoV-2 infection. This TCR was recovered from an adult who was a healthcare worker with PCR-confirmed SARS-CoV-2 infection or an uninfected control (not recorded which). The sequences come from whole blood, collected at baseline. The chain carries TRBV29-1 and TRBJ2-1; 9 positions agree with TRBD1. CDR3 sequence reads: CSVEGTGKGYNEQFF. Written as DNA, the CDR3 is TGCAGCGTAGAAGGGACAGGGAAAGGATACAATGAGCAGTTCTTC.